The clone carrying this T cell receptor (beta chain) was observed a single time. What it binds is unknown. Germline CDR1 SNHLY, CDR2 FYNNEI. V trimming: 4 bases; J trimming: 1 base; junction bases outside the gene matches: 2. The CDR3 spans 15 residues. The data were taken from a study of T cell responses to AZD1222 COVID-19 vaccine. Turning to the study itself: Doses given second, at about 4 or about 12 weeks, were pooled.

The study's findings and limits: CD4 TCRs associated with vaccination spanned spike, dominating at 160-218 and 743-854. Nearly half of spike-specific TCRs reportedly target variant regions that are unmutated in the B.1.351 and B.1.1.7 variants. Repertoire sampling occurred only after the peak T cell response.

TCRdb's copy holds only in-frame clones and misses some; the assay was immunoSEQ multiplex PCR. The table lists more than 150,000 clones, roughly nine tenths of them singletons, with 1.5% in the top ten. Here the sequenced sample was peripheral blood, taken on day 0 of AZD1222 vaccination. The genes are TRBV2 and TRBJ2-3; 10 bases map to TRBD2. The receptor was derived from an adult in good health. The CDR3 protein is CASSVGTSGTDTQYF. The CDR3 DNA sequence: TGTGCCAGCAGTGTTGGGACTAGCGGCACAGATACGCAGTATTTT.